This is a list of T cell receptor beta chains from one sample in a study of cytomegalovirus exposure and HLA in healthy donors. This table comes from immunoSEQ multiplex PCR, and its TCRdb copy is limited to in-frame clones, with some not included. The sample yields 150,000 to 200,000 clones, just under 80% seen once. The sample was PBMCs. These receptors were taken from a woman aged 30 to 39 in good health and CMV-seronegative. Both conserved end residues are trimmed from each CDR3. Each record gives: CDR3 protein, J gene, D gene, V gene. The D gene is left open where the match is weak.

CDR3aa: ASGERTGAGYT
j_gene: TRBJ1-2
d_gene: TRBD1
v_gene: TRBV19

CDR3aa: SGHSSGNTIY
j_gene: TRBJ1-3
d_gene: -
v_gene: TRBV29-1

CDR3aa: ASSLQGQSYEQY
j_gene: TRBJ2-7
d_gene: -
v_gene: TRBV5-1

CDR3aa: SGRQTYNEQF
j_gene: TRBJ2-1
d_gene: -
v_gene: TRBV29-1

CDR3aa: ASSSQRTGELF
j_gene: TRBJ2-2
d_gene: -
v_gene: TRBV7-3

CDR3aa: ASSGQGAYNEQF
j_gene: TRBJ2-1
d_gene: TRBD1
v_gene: TRBV6-6

CDR3aa: ASSSPGAEKLF
j_gene: TRBJ1-4
d_gene: -
v_gene: TRBV6-6

CDR3aa: ASSQDVRQDGQPQH
j_gene: TRBJ1-5
d_gene: -
v_gene: TRBV4-2

CDR3aa: ASSYSVAGNEQF
j_gene: TRBJ2-1
d_gene: -
v_gene: TRBV6-5

CDR3aa: ASSANIRDTYNEQF
j_gene: TRBJ2-1
d_gene: -
v_gene: TRBV7-9

CDR3aa: ASSDPRRGSRNTIY
j_gene: TRBJ1-3
d_gene: -
v_gene: TRBV28

CDR3aa: AWGGTGAF
j_gene: TRBJ1-1
d_gene: -
v_gene: TRBV30

CDR3aa: ASSQNGNQPQH
j_gene: TRBJ1-5
d_gene: -
v_gene: TRBV5-1

CDR3aa: ASSSMTGLAIYEQY
j_gene: TRBJ2-7
d_gene: -
v_gene: TRBV11-2

CDR3aa: ASRERQGVKQY
j_gene: TRBJ2-7
d_gene: TRBD1
v_gene: TRBV19

CDR3aa: SVEHSGGNTGELF
j_gene: TRBJ2-2
d_gene: TRBD2
v_gene: TRBV29-1

CDR3aa: SVGLAGKPYNEQF
j_gene: TRBJ2-1
d_gene: TRBD2
v_gene: TRBV29-1

CDR3aa: ASSHPGGNSPLH
j_gene: TRBJ1-6
d_gene: TRBD1
v_gene: TRBV4-2

CDR3aa: ASSTLAGDPFTGELF
j_gene: TRBJ2-2
d_gene: TRBD2
v_gene: TRBV19

CDR3aa: ASSPLASSETQY
j_gene: TRBJ2-5
d_gene: -
v_gene: TRBV6-5

CDR3aa: ASSLERGNYGYT
j_gene: TRBJ1-2
d_gene: -
v_gene: TRBV27

CDR3aa: ASSSTGVSQAF
j_gene: TRBJ1-1
d_gene: TRBD1
v_gene: TRBV7-3

CDR3aa: ASRPGTSGIAYNEQF
j_gene: TRBJ2-1
d_gene: TRBD2
v_gene: TRBV5-1

CDR3aa: ASSQAPTGGLAMTPLH
j_gene: TRBJ1-6
d_gene: TRBD1
v_gene: TRBV4-1

CDR3aa: ASSLVAGGPADTQY
j_gene: TRBJ2-3
d_gene: TRBD2
v_gene: TRBV5-1

CDR3aa: ASSLGDRESPLH
j_gene: TRBJ1-6
d_gene: TRBD1
v_gene: TRBV7-8

CDR3aa: ASSVDTGQGARTKNIQY
j_gene: TRBJ2-4
d_gene: TRBD1
v_gene: TRBV9

CDR3aa: ASSLTRGQGNNEQF
j_gene: TRBJ2-1
d_gene: TRBD1
v_gene: TRBV7-3

CDR3aa: ASSPDSYTEAF
j_gene: TRBJ1-1
d_gene: -
v_gene: TRBV5-8

CDR3aa: ASSITGTGNSPLH
j_gene: TRBJ1-6
d_gene: TRBD1
v_gene: TRBV5-1

CDR3aa: ASSVGTTNTGELF
j_gene: TRBJ2-2
d_gene: TRBD2
v_gene: TRBV9

CDR3aa: ASRNRVETQY
j_gene: TRBJ2-5
d_gene: -
v_gene: TRBV2

CDR3aa: ASSYSILTRETQY
j_gene: TRBJ2-5
d_gene: -
v_gene: TRBV6-5

CDR3aa: ASSTGGSYNSPLH
j_gene: TRBJ1-6
d_gene: TRBD1
v_gene: TRBV2

CDR3aa: ASSDDNRLSTDTQY
j_gene: TRBJ2-3
d_gene: -
v_gene: TRBV9

CDR3aa: AISQAGTGSNYGYT
j_gene: TRBJ1-2
d_gene: TRBD1
v_gene: TRBV10-3

CDR3aa: ARTGGTNTGELF
j_gene: TRBJ2-2
d_gene: TRBD2
v_gene: TRBV5-1

CDR3aa: ASSLGLAGQTDTQY
j_gene: TRBJ2-3
d_gene: TRBD2
v_gene: TRBV7-8

CDR3aa: ASRDRDKLYGYT
j_gene: TRBJ1-2
d_gene: -
v_gene: TRBV6-5

CDR3aa: ASSDSLAGGPPY
j_gene: TRBJ2-3
d_gene: TRBD2
v_gene: TRBV2

CDR3aa: ASSSDRVPWDEQY
j_gene: TRBJ2-7
d_gene: TRBD1
v_gene: TRBV5-8

CDR3aa: ASSLTTGWKTQY
j_gene: TRBJ2-5
d_gene: TRBD1
v_gene: TRBV28